This T cell receptor (beta chain) was identified during a study of blood T cell repertoires in COVID-19. All recovered Cohort 3 donors got two negative PCRs, got clearance, or saw symptom resolution. Produced via immunoSEQ multiplex PCR; TCRdb's table is partial and in-frame only. Of over 250,000 clones in the sample, approximately 90% were seen once. This clone was detected a few times. This TCR derives from a young woman who had recovered from COVID-19. The sequenced material came from PBMCs or T cells enriched from blood (not recorded which).

CDR3 sequence (DNA): TGTGCCAGCCATACCGCAGGAACAACCAACCTCCTCCAAGCGAACACCGGGGAGCTGTTTTTT. Translation: CASHTAGTTNLLQANTGELFF. This rearrangement joins TRBV21-1 to TRBJ2-2; TRBD1 was called by the table and not checked on the DNA. TRBV21-1 is flagged as a pseudogene. The CDR3 loop spans 21 amino acids.